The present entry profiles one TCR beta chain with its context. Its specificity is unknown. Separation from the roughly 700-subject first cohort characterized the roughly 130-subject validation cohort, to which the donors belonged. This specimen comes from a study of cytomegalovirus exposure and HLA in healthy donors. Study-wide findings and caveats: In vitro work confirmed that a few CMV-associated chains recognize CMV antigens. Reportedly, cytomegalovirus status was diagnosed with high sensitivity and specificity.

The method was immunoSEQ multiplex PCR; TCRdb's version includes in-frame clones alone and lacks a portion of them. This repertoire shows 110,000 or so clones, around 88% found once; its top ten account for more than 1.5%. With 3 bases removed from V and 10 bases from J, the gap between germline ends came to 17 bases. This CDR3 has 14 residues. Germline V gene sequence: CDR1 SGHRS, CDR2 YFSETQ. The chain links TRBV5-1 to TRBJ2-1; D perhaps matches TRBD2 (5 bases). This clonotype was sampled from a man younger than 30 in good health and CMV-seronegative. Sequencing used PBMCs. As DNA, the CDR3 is TGCGCCAGCAGCTCCTTTGCCGGTTCGGGGGAGCAGTTCTTC. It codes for CASSSFAGSGEQFF.